This T cell receptor beta chain stems from a study of OX40 agonist ivuxolimab in advanced cancers. About the investigation overall: The costimulatory receptor OX40 (CD134) was targeted by ivuxolimab, a fully human IgG2 agonistic monoclonal antibody. Intravenous ivuxolimab was administered to patients every 2 weeks at six dose levels: 0.01, 0.1, 0.3, 1.5, 3 and 10 mg/kg. Among the 52 dose-escalation patients, around 20 had hepatocellular carcinoma, approximately 15 melanoma, 9 renal cell carcinoma and 9 head and neck cancer. A male proportion of under 85% and a mean age of approximately 55 years, ranging from about 23 to 90, were recorded for the dose-escalation cohort. Patients were allowed to have had prior anti-PD-1, anti-PD-L1 or anti-CTLA-4 therapy, and approximately 37% of the dose-escalation patients had been treated with checkpoint inhibitors. Partial responses occurred in three dose-escalation patients, of whom one had hepatocellular carcinoma and two had cutaneous melanoma. Peripheral TCRbeta sequencing aimed to test whether ivuxolimab altered TCR sequence diversity and caused clonal T-cell expansion. The paper reports the monotherapy dose-escalation portion (N of about 50 patients) of the phase I ivuxolimab trial.

Reading from cysteine to phenylalanine, the CDR3 counts 14 amino acids. The sequence is cut down to CDR3 DNA, 42 bases in frame from base 1. V loses 5 bases of germline sequence and J loses 5 bases, and the interval between the two ends is 15 bases. CDR1 and CDR2 are drawn from the germline V gene: SGHTA, FQGNSA. Genomic DNA was isolated from the sorted cells so that the TCRbeta CDR3 region could be sequenced. The immunoSEQ Assay was used to sequence the TCRbeta CDR3 regions. This immuneACCESS table, as held by TCRdb, lists in-frame sequences with V and J called but not all clones. Of the missing ones, under half trace to an unresolved V gene in checked studies; the others have no known cause. Present in this sample are around 39,000 clones, about 81% of which were seen just once. About 20% of the sample is in the top ten clones. Patients with a history of autoimmune disease or receiving systemic immunosuppression were excluded from the trial. Peripheral blood for TCR sequencing was drawn from every dose cohort at baseline, at cycle 4 day 1 and at cycle 7 day 1. Samples were obtained from an open-label, multicenter, first-in-human phase I dose-escalation trial of ivuxolimab. Adults with locally advanced or metastatic melanoma, renal cell carcinoma, hepatocellular carcinoma or head and neck squamous cell carcinoma were enrolled in the trial. Before TCR sequencing, CD4+ T cells and CD8+ T cells from peripheral blood were sorted into separate populations.

Overall study results and their limits: The antigen specificity of the peripheral T cells that underwent clonal expansion was not determined. After ivuxolimab, more expanded clones were found on average in CD8+ T cells than in CD4+ T cells. Clonal expansion of both CD4+ and CD8+ blood T cells was observed from baseline to week 6 at doses 0.1 to 3.0 mg/kg. Low levels of normalized T-cell clonal expansion were also seen in some patients who did not respond. Partial responders in the 0.1-3.0 mg/kg groups had among the lowest normalized peripheral clonal expansion, especially among CD8+ T cells.

Note on this clone: Its target antigen remains unknown. No qualities accompany the bases; no much larger clone lies one base away.

The sequence was obtained from an adult with an advanced solid tumor such as melanoma, head and neck, liver or kidney cancer. Sample: CD4+ or CD8+ T cells sorted from blood, taken in a trial of the OX40 agonist ivuxolimab. The chain links TRBV7-2 with TRBJ2-5, with no confidently assigned D gene. The CDR3 protein is CASSPGWGRETQYF. The DNA sequence is as follows: TGTGCCAGCAGCCCCGGCTGGGGTAGGGAGACCCAGTACTTC.